The 3 T cell receptor beta chains below were found in one sample sequenced in a study of T-cell reconstitution after alpha-beta-depleted transplantation in children (dated by TCRdb to about 2016). The library was made by PCR. Sequencing relied on an Illumina HiSeq 2500. Molecular barcoding was employed in the preparation of TCR libraries, with unique molecular identifiers being used to normalize TCRbeta repertoire quantification. The public sequencing data were trimmed at Q25 with fastp and processed into clonotypes with MiXCR by TCRdb, which kept only in-frame beta chains. Here each entry gathers all rows of one CDR3 protein and keeps the most common genes and DNA. Present in this sample are roughly 500,000 distinct CDR3 sequences, about 33% of which were seen just once. The ten biggest clones cover approximately 2.3% of the sample. This specimen was PBMCs from the stem cell graft donor, taken from the stem cell graft. These TCRs come from a human donor who donated a stem cell graft to a child with aplastic anemia.

V gene TRBV12-3 or TRBV12-4 combines with J gene TRBJ2-5; TRBD2 matches 8 bases. The CDR3 is made up of 15 amino acids. The V segment lost 5 bases and the J segment 4 bases; nucleotides outside the gene matches: 9. CDR3 sequence: CASSPQAGVVETQYF. The DNA for the CDR3 is TGTGCCAGCAGTCCGCAAGCGGGAGTTGTAGAGACCCAGTACTTC.

This chain links TRBV24-1 with TRBJ2-1, with 8 bases fitting TRBD2. The length of the CDR3 is 16 residues. CDR1 KGHDR and CDR2 SFDVKD come from the germline V gene. The V and J ends lost 5 bases and 8 bases, in that order; junction bases with no gene match: 13. The CDR3 DNA reads as TGTGCCACCAGTGGTGCCGGGACTAGTCGATTTGATGAGCAGTTCTTC. This translates into CATSGAGTSRFDEQFF.

The chain joins TRBV7-2 to TRBJ1-4; 11 positions agree with TRBD1. Looked up from germline, CDR1 is SGHTA and CDR2 is FQGNSA. V shed 5 bases and J 7 bases; nucleotides not matched to a gene: 6. The CDR3 runs to 15 residues. DNA of the CDR3: TGTGCCAGCAGCGGGCGGACAGGGGGCGGTGAAAAACTGTTTTTT. This sequence encodes CASSGRTGGGEKLFF. The full variable domain, rest sourced from reference TRBV7-2 and TRBJ1-4, is GAGVSQSPSNKVTEKGKDVELRCDPISGHTALYWYRQSLGQGLEFLIYFQGNSAPDKSGLPSDRFSAERTGGSVSTLTIQRTQQEDSAVYLCASSGRTGGGEKLFFGSGTQLSVL.